This TCR beta chain emerged from a study of T cell responses to AZD1222 COVID-19 vaccine (dated by TCRdb to the early 2020s). Some background on the complete study: TCR sequencing covered over 230 trial participants: some 210 given two doses of AZD1222 and 26 given two doses of MenACWY control vaccine. Trial participants were enrolled into age subgroups of 18-55, 56-69 and 70-plus years, which contained around 140, 26 and 57 TCR-sequenced participants, respectively.

A remark on this clone: What antigen it recognizes has not been identified. Base qualities were left out, and no much larger clone turns up one base away. At the DNA level, this CDR3 is encoded by other sequences in the same sample as well.

The CDR3 regions of human TCRbeta chains were analyzed by immunosequencing. The authors' pipeline ran thus. Repertoire TCRs were matched against a reference library of SARS-CoV-2-specific TCRs generated with the MIRA antigen-specificity platform. Breadth meant the fraction of unique TCRs that were SARS-CoV-2-associated, whereas depth meant the fraction of total T cells that were SARS-CoV-2-associated. Using the MIRA data, every spike-specific TCR was mapped to the spike region that the TCR reacted to and assigned to either a CD4 or a CD8 class. Log10-transformed breadth and depth values were compared by one-way ANOVA with Sidak's multiple comparisons tests. In its TCRdb copy, this immuneACCESS table keeps in-frame sequences only and misses some clones. Where compared with another copy, unresolved V genes explain less than half of these, and the others have no known cause. The V and J calls and clone size were taken over from that table, and D and trimming were inferred from the DNA. Within this sample are 150,000 to 200,000 clones, with 88% of them counted one time only. The leading ten clones occupy 25% to 30% of the sample.

The time point label on this specimen signifies: about 28 days (+/-7) after the second vaccine dose. AZD1222 recipients with second doses at about 4 weeks or about 12 weeks were pooled, because spike-specific TCR depth and breadth did not differ between schedules. Vaccinee samples came from UK trials COV001 and COV002, including a single-blind randomized controlled phase 2/3 trial of AZD1222 (ChAdOx1 nCoV-19) in healthy adults. For TCRbeta chain sequencing, PBMC samples from trial participants were taken at day 0 and at day 28 after the second dose. Overall study outcomes, separate from this receptor: Conclusions about previously exposed vaccinees are limited, since just five or six AZD1222 recipients were seropositive for SARS-CoV-2 at baseline. After two AZD1222 doses, spike-specific TCR breadth and depth were significantly higher than at day 0 and than in MenACWY recipients. Participants were mostly white British and included more females than males, and it was suggested by the authors that clonal diversity may have been underestimated. The whole spike protein was spanned by vaccine-associated CD4 TCRs, and dominant responses were seen in regions 160-218 and 743-854. Because no samples from the day 14 peak response were available, repertoires could be characterized only after the peak T cell response. Reportedly, almost half of the unique spike-specific TCRs recognized epitopes lying outside the regions that are mutated in the B.1.351 and B.1.1.7 variants. In the small 56-69-year group, the increase in depth fell short of significance, most likely because of low power.

The CDR3 runs 14 amino acids, cysteine and phenylalanine included. Only the CDR3 region is kept as DNA, spanning 42 bases read in frame from base 1. V sheds 0 bases and J sheds 1 base, leaving 6 bases between their ends. CDR1 and CDR2 are drawn from the germline V gene: MNHEY, SVGAGI. The sequence is built from TRBV6-5 and TRBJ1-1; no D gene is confidently identified. This sample comprised peripheral blood, obtained 28 days after the second AZD1222 dose. The receptor's source is an adult who received the AZD1222 COVID-19 vaccine. The CDR3 region reads CASSYSRGNTEAFF. Here is the DNA: TGTGCCAGCAGTTACTCGAGAGGGAACACTGAAGCTTTCTTT.